This paragraph covers one T cell receptor beta chain sequence. The data are from a study of blood T cell repertoires in COVID-19. The trim removed 5 bases at V and 10 bases at J, leaving 5 bases unmatched. Germline lookup yields CDR1 SGHTA and CDR2 FQGTGA. This CDR3 is built from 12 residues. TCRdb keeps only in-frame clones here, not all; method: immunoSEQ multiplex PCR. The sample holds tens of thousands of clones, about 74% seen once. The clonotype originates from a human donor in a cohort sampled during active COVID-19. Source material: peripheral blood. J is TRBJ2-1 and V is TRBV7-3; 7 nucleotides align to TRBD1. The CDR3 DNA sequence: TGTGCCAGCAGCCCAACAGGGGCCGAGCAGTTCTTC. Its translation is CASSPTGAEQFF.